A selection of T cell receptor beta chains follows, all from one sample in a study of blood T cells in healthy people across ages. One entry per CDR3 protein results from TCRdb running MiXCR on the 5' RACE reads. This table has about 1.8 million distinct CDR3 sequences, 49% appearing once. The sample taken for sequencing was blood. These receptors were taken from a woman aged 40 to 50 in good health. The CDR3 runs from the conserved cysteine through the conserved F or W.

J gene: TRBJ1-2
V gene: TRBV6-2/TRBV6-3
CDR3 protein: CASSYPYSYGGYTF

J gene: -
V gene: TRBV7-9
CDR3 protein: CASGSIDRGNEQYF

J gene: TRBJ2-1
V gene: TRBV6-1
CDR3 protein: CASRTGLAGDNEQFF

J gene: TRBJ2-5
V gene: TRBV7-9
CDR3 protein: CASSSNRGLGETQYF

J gene: TRBJ2-7
V gene: TRBV27
CDR3 protein: CASRLRGTGEQYF

J gene: TRBJ2-3
V gene: TRBV25-1
CDR3 protein: CASYSNILQGADTQYF

J gene: TRBJ1-6
V gene: TRBV6-5
CDR3 protein: CASGSAGRETNSPLHF

J gene: TRBJ2-7
V gene: TRBV20-1
CDR3 protein: CSARDGTVVYEQYF

J gene: TRBJ2-1
V gene: TRBV10-2
CDR3 protein: CASSVGLAGNEQFF

J gene: TRBJ1-2
V gene: TRBV28
CDR3 protein: CASKDTGGNGYTF

J gene: TRBJ2-5
V gene: TRBV5-1
CDR3 protein: CASSPTARGIRTMETQYF

J gene: TRBJ2-3
V gene: TRBV7-7
CDR3 protein: CASSLQPGPRPDTQYF

J gene: TRBJ2-3
V gene: TRBV15
CDR3 protein: CATRMTGGASDTQYF

J gene: TRBJ1-2
V gene: TRBV4-3
CDR3 protein: CASSQDQGLDYGYTF

J gene: TRBJ1-1
V gene: TRBV20-1
CDR3 protein: CSARPGQGRNTEAFF

J gene: TRBJ2-3
V gene: TRBV2
CDR3 protein: CASSSFGADTQYF

J gene: TRBJ1-1
V gene: TRBV7-2
CDR3 protein: CASSFDRGLTEAFF

J gene: TRBJ2-1
V gene: TRBV20-1
CDR3 protein: CSARDSSGGAYNEQFF

J gene: TRBJ2-1
V gene: TRBV5-8
CDR3 protein: CASSLDTSLDNEQFF

J gene: TRBJ1-6
V gene: TRBV4-1
CDR3 protein: CASSQDTGADRRNSPLHF

J gene: TRBJ2-7
V gene: TRBV7-7
CDR3 protein: CASSLDGRESYEQYF

J gene: TRBJ2-4
V gene: TRBV9
CDR3 protein: CASSVGPAGQNIQYF

J gene: TRBJ2-2
V gene: TRBV7-7
CDR3 protein: CASSFSAGFTGELFF

J gene: TRBJ2-1
V gene: TRBV20-1
CDR3 protein: CSARPQGASYNEQFF

J gene: TRBJ1-2
V gene: TRBV5-5
CDR3 protein: CASSQSRQEGDGYTF

J gene: TRBJ1-2
V gene: TRBV27
CDR3 protein: CASSFNPGVYGYTF

J gene: TRBJ1-2
V gene: TRBV6-1
CDR3 protein: CASTRRDGSYGYTF

J gene: TRBJ1-6
V gene: TRBV4-3
CDR3 protein: CASSHKTGAGYSPLHF

J gene: TRBJ2-1
V gene: TRBV11-2
CDR3 protein: CASSGIALSSYNEQFF

J gene: TRBJ1-5
V gene: TRBV18
CDR3 protein: CASSPSRGGDQPQHF

J gene: TRBJ2-4
V gene: TRBV9
CDR3 protein: CASSSLPGIAKNIQYF

J gene: TRBJ2-1
V gene: TRBV13
CDR3 protein: CASSLFRRKDNEQFF

J gene: TRBJ1-6
V gene: TRBV20-1
CDR3 protein: CSAYGQGRRNSPLHF

J gene: -
V gene: TRBV20-1
CDR3 protein: CSARQPRGGRDEQYF